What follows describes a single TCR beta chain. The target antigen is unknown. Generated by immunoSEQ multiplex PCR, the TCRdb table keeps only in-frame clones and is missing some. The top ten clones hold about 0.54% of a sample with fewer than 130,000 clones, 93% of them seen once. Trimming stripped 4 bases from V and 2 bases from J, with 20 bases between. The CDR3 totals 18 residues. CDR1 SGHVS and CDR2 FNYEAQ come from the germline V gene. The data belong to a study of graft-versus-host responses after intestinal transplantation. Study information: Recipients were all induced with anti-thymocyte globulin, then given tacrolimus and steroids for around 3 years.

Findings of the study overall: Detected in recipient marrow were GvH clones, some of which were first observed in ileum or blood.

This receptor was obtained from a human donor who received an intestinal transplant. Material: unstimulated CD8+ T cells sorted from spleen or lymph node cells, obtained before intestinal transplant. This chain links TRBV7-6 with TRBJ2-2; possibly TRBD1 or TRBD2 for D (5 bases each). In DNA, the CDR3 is TGTGCCAGCAGCTCCCCTTCTAGCCAGGGCGTTAACACCGGGGAGCTGTTTTTT. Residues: CASSSPSSQGVNTGELFF.